This T cell receptor (beta chain) appears in the sequencing data of a study of blood T cell repertoires in COVID-19 (dated by TCRdb to between 2020 and 2021). Describing the broader study: The collaborator samples originated in the United States, Italy and Spain and spanned the acute and convalescent phases of COVID-19. The prospective study material was composed of cDNA or gDNA derived from T cells, B-cell-depleted T cells, or PBMCs. Subjects who had been exposed to COVID-19, were actively infected with it, or had recovered from it provided the deeply sampled blood TCRbeta repertoires that made up the dataset. A freely available public database, intended as a resource for researchers studying the immune response to SARS-CoV-2, is where the repertoires were released. Samples came from the ongoing ImmuneRACE study (first 160 participants) plus 1,254 subjects from 6 global collaborators. Sample metadata almost always included a de-identified subject ID, COVID-19 status, age in years and sex. Where HLA class I and class II types were available, the types were taken from metadata supplied by the sample provider, not from assay-based typing. The full study reports these points: Clinical and demographic metadata were provided uncurated, with the amount varying by source and participant.

TCRbeta CDR3 regions were amplified from genomic DNA by means of the immunoSEQ Assay, a bias-controlled multiplex PCR. In the source study's methods: The number of nucleated cells in each sample was estimated by amplification of reference gene primers within the assay. To quantify the absolute abundance of each unique TCRbeta CDR3 rearrangement, sequence reads were collapsed and filtered. For each sample, productive Simpson clonality was calculated as the square root of Simpson's diversity index across productive rearrangements. Held by TCRdb, this immuneACCESS table contains in-frame sequences only and omits some clones. Under half of the omission traces to an unresolved V gene where checked; the cause of the rest is unknown. V, J and clone size are those of that table, while D and trimming were read from the DNA. Across this sample there are some 120,000 clones, with 70% to 90% seen only once. The top ten clones comprise around 4% of the sample.

The CDR3, from cysteine to phenylalanine, totals 12 residues. Just CDR3 DNA is preserved here, 36 bases in frame from base 1. According to the germline V gene (reference sequence), CDR1 reads LGHDT and CDR2 reads YNNKEL. Between the V and J ends, shortened by 4 bases and 8 bases respectively, the junction contains 9 bases. This clone was detected a few times. Its antigen is still unknown. Base qualities are not at hand, and no much larger clone is one base apart. The collaborating institutions used their own protocols to collect whole blood in K2EDTA tubes. For TCRbeta analysis, collaborators shipped samples as frozen whole blood, isolated PBMCs, or DNA extracted from either of those sample types.

The sample consisted of peripheral blood. This sequence uses TRBV3-1 (or the pseudogene TRBV3-2) and TRBJ2-1, and perhaps TRBD2 as D gene, on 6 matching bases. The TCR originated in a woman aged 45-65 years with acute or convalescent COVID-19. Here the CDR3 is given as CASSRGTHEQFF. The DNA sequence is as follows: TGTGCCAGCAGCCGCGGGACTCATGAGCAGTTCTTC.